Listed below are T cell receptor beta chains from one sample, sequenced in a study of T cells after yellow fever vaccination. From the 5' RACE reads, TCRdb called clonotypes with MiXCR, one entry per CDR3 protein. The sample lists about 430,000 distinct CDR3 sequences; around 20% were seen once. Here the sequenced sample was PBMCs, taken before the yellow fever booster vaccination. Receptors were obtained from a man younger than 30 who received the YFV17D yellow fever vaccine. Each CDR3 is given with its conserved first and last residue. A D gene is named only where the DNA matches it firmly. Size values are once, few and many counts, or a class for expanded clones, and some rows have none.

j_gene | abundance | d_gene | v_gene | CDR3aa | CDR3nt
TRBJ1-2 | NA | TRBD1 | TRBV13 | CASSFSGTGLHGYTF | TGTGCCAGCAGCTTCTCCGGGACAGGGCTGCATGGCTACACCTTC
TRBJ1-1 | NA | NA | TRBV20-1 | CSARAGRTEAFF | TGCAGTGCTAGGGCAGGAAGGACTGAAGCTTTCTTT
TRBJ2-5 | NA | NA | TRBV12-1 | CASSAPHSEETQYF | TGTGCCAGCAGCGCGCCCCATTCGGAAGAGACCCAGTACTTC
TRBJ1-5 | few | NA | TRBV28 | CASSLGSIYSNQPQHF | TGTGCCAGCAGTTTGGGGTCGATATATAGCAATCAGCCCCAGCATTTT
TRBJ2-7 | NA | TRBD1 | TRBV6-4 | CASSDSDRGEQYF | TGTGCCAGCAGTGACTCGGACAGGGGCGAGCAGTACTTC
TRBJ2-5 | few | TRBD2 | TRBV5-1 | CASSSYSGGRETQYF | TGCGCCAGCAGCTCGTATAGCGGGGGTAGAGAGACCCAGTACTTC
TRBJ1-5 | many | NA | TRBV20-1 | CSASYSYSNQPQHF | TGCAGTGCTAGTTATAGTTATAGCAATCAGCCCCAGCATTTT
TRBJ1-2 | NA | NA | TRBV20-1 | CSASMSILGYTF | TGCAGTGCTAGCATGTCGATTTTGGGCTACACCTTC
TRBJ1-4 | many | NA | TRBV12-3/TRBV12-4 | CASSRGGSNEKLFF | TGTGCCAGCAGTAGAGGGGGTTCTAATGAAAAACTGTTTTTT
TRBJ1-1 | few | NA | TRBV12-3/TRBV12-4 | CARGPIDTEAFF | TGTGCCCGGGGGCCCATCGACACTGAAGCTTTCTTT
TRBJ1-2 | NA | NA | TRBV13 | CASSTADSRIYGYTF | TGTGCCAGCAGCACCGCGGACAGCCGAATCTATGGCTACACCTTC
TRBJ1-1 | few | NA | TRBV7-9 | CASSRRLQGMNTEAFF | TGTGCCAGCAGCCGGCGGCTACAGGGAATGAACACTGAAGCTTTCTTT
TRBJ1-6 | few | TRBD1 | TRBV2 | CASSGQGGLGNSPLHF | TGTGCCAGCAGCGGACAGGGGGGTTTAGGGAATTCACCCCTCCACTTT
TRBJ1-5 | NA | NA | TRBV2 | CASSVMGSNQPQHF | TGTGCCAGCAGTGTGATGGGAAGCAATCAGCCCCAGCATTTT
TRBJ2-2 | NA | TRBD1 | TRBV7-9 | CASSPRDRESGELFF | TGTGCCAGCAGCCCCCGGGACAGGGAATCCGGGGAGCTGTTTTTT
TRBJ1-1 | few | NA | TRBV6-5 | CASRTTGLNTEAFF | TGTGCCAGCAGGACTACAGGGCTGAACACTGAAGCTTTCTTT
TRBJ2-1 | few | TRBD2 | TRBV6-5 | CASSYDLTSGGAFFNEQFF | TGTGCCAGCAGTTACGACCTGACTAGCGGGGGGGCCTTTTTCAATGAGCAGTTCTTC
TRBJ2-7 | few | NA | TRBV27 | CASSHGAFRDYEQYF | TGTGCCAGCAGCCACGGAGCTTTCAGGGACTACGAGCAGTACTTC
TRBJ1-1 | few | NA | TRBV20-1 | CSARDFLGSEAFF | TGCAGTGCTAGAGACTTTTTGGGCTCTGAAGCTTTCTTT
TRBJ2-1 | NA | TRBD2 | TRBV7-6 | CASSLSGGGEGSWQFF | TGTGCCAGCAGCTTATCGGGAGGGGGAGAGGGATCATGGCAGTTCTTC
TRBJ1-1 | few | NA | TRBV29-1 | CSVRGGAKNTEAFF | TGCAGCGTTCGGGGGGGGGCCAAGAACACTGAAGCTTTCTTT
TRBJ2-5 | few | NA | TRBV20-1 | CSARGGLETQYF | TGCAGTGCTAGAGGGGGGCTCGAGACCCAGTACTTC
TRBJ2-3 | NA | TRBD2 | TRBV4-2 | CASSLFSTSGGEDTQYF | TGTGCCAGCAGCCTATTCTCGACTAGCGGGGGGGAAGATACGCAGTATTTT
TRBJ1-4 | few | NA | TRBV3-1 | CASSQGLRNEEEKLFF | TGTGCCAGCAGCCAAGGATTGCGGAACGAGGAGGAAAAACTGTTTTTT
TRBJ2-3 | few | NA | TRBV28 | CASSVLAATQYF | TGTGCCAGCAGCGTATTAGCCGCCACGCAGTATTTT
TRBJ2-7 | few | NA | TRBV19 | CASSDEPYEQYF | TGTGCCAGTAGTGATGAGCCCTACGAGCAGTACTTC
TRBJ1-5 | many | TRBD1 | TRBV12-3/TRBV12-4 | CASSPGQGDQPQHF | TGTGCCAGCAGTCCGGGACAGGGGGATCAGCCCCAGCATTTT
TRBJ2-7 | NA | NA | TRBV6-5 | CASSYSISGRDRYEQYF | TGTGCCAGCAGTTACTCGATATCGGGGCGGGATCGCTACGAGCAGTACTTC
TRBJ2-7 | NA | NA | TRBV6-2/TRBV6-3 | CASSQSGWEQYF | TGTGCCAGCAGCCAAAGCGGATGGGAGCAGTACTTC
TRBJ1-1 | few | NA | TRBV20-1 | CSAETGSGTEAFF | TGCAGTGCAGAAACAGGGAGCGGCACTGAAGCTTTCTTT